Presented here are 5 T cell receptor beta chains from one specimen sequenced in a study of blood T cell repertoires in COVID-19. The table came from immunoSEQ multiplex PCR; TCRdb's copy has only in-frame clones and leaves some out. The repertoire consists of roughly 80,000 clones, with 82% occurring once and the leading ten covering 21%. The sample consisted of peripheral blood. These receptors were taken from a human donor in a cohort sampled during active COVID-19.

The genes are TRBV12-3 or TRBV12-4 and TRBJ2-7, with 7 bases lining up with TRBD1. The CDR3 runs to 13 residues. With 6 bases clipped from V and 4 bases from J, the junction kept 6 bases outside the gene matches. The CDR3 reads CASSQGQTYEQYF. CDR3 bases: TGTGCCAGCAGCCAGGGACAGACGTACGAGCAGTACTTC.

This clone was seen a few times. The chain links TRBV10-3 to TRBJ1-5; possible D gene TRBD1, 5 bases. Trimming took off 0 bases at V and 3 bases at J, with 9 bases between the two ends. Germline-derived CDR1 and CDR2 are ENHRY and SYGVKD. The CDR3 covers 15 residues. Written as DNA, the CDR3 is TGTGCCATCAGTGAGTCTGGGGCTTCCAATCAGCCCCAGCATTTT. It yields the protein CAISESGASNQPQHF.

CDR3 in DNA: TGTGCCAGCTCACCACGGGTTAACAGGGGAAGTAGCACTGAAGCTTTCTTT. Amino acid sequence: CASSPRVNRGSSTEAFF. The gene calls are TRBV18 and TRBJ1-1, with 7 bases aligning to TRBD1. The CDR3 runs to 17 residues. J lost 4 bases, V lost 1 base, and 12 bases had no gene match. Germline lookup yields CDR1 KGHSH and CDR2 LQKENI.

The chain recombines TRBV18 with TRBJ1-1; D is possibly TRBD1 (6 bases). CDR3 size: 15 residues. The V gene lost 3 bases and the J gene lost 1 base, with 12 bases spanning the gap. In germline, CDR1 is KGHSH, CDR2 LQKENI. Written as DNA, the CDR3 is TGTGCCAGCTCACCGGCGACAGGTGCGAACACTGAAGCTTTCTTT. It yields the protein CASSPATGANTEAFF.

This sequence joins TRBV2 and TRBJ1-1; D uncertain. In germline, CDR1 is SNHLY, CDR2 FYNNEI. CDR3 length: 16 residues. CDR3 residues: CAASGRAQVRDTEAFF. The CDR3 DNA sequence: TGTGCGGCCAGTGGCCGGGCGCAGGTGCGGGACACTGAAGCTTTCTTT.